These T cell receptor beta chains were read from a single sample in a study of naive and memory T cell subsets. MiXCR was run by TCRdb on the UMI-ligation and nested PCR reads, yielding one entry per CDR3 protein. The sample comprises about 90,000 distinct CDR3 sequences, about 10% of which are singletons, and 0.13% rests with the top ten. Sequencing was performed on naive CD4+ T cells from blood. These receptors all stem from a human donor in good health. The CDR3 runs from the conserved cysteine through the conserved F or W. The order of the fields is J gene, clone size, D gene, V gene, CDR3 protein, CDR3 DNA. The D gene is left open where the match is weak. Rows give clone size only sometimes, using once, few, many, or a class for an expanded clone.

J gene: TRBJ2-2
clone size: many
D gene: -
V gene: TRBV6-2/TRBV6-3
CDR3 protein: CASASATGELFF
CDR3 DNA: TGTGCCAGCGCATCAGCAACCGGGGAGCTGTTTTTT

J gene: TRBJ2-1
clone size: many
D gene: TRBD2
V gene: TRBV24-1
CDR3 protein: CATGLDNEQFF
CDR3 DNA: TGTGCCACGGGACTAGACAATGAGCAGTTCTTC

J gene: TRBJ2-2
clone size: few
D gene: -
V gene: TRBV9
CDR3 protein: CASSVDGELFF
CDR3 DNA: TGTGCCAGCAGCGTAGACGGGGAGCTGTTTTTT

J gene: TRBJ2-5
clone size: many
D gene: -
V gene: TRBV7-9
CDR3 protein: CASSLLRRGETQYF
CDR3 DNA: TGTGCCAGCAGCTTACTAAGGAGAGGGGAGACCCAGTACTTC

J gene: TRBJ2-2
clone size: -
D gene: -
V gene: TRBV4-3
CDR3 protein: CASSQEAPTITGELFF
CDR3 DNA: TGCGCCAGCAGCCAAGAGGCCCCCACTATCACCGGGGAGCTGTTTTTT

J gene: TRBJ2-7
clone size: many
D gene: -
V gene: TRBV7-2
CDR3 protein: CASSLRGRLDEQYF
CDR3 DNA: TGTGCCAGCAGCTTAAGAGGCAGGCTCGACGAGCAGTACTTC

J gene: TRBJ2-5
clone size: many
D gene: -
V gene: TRBV29-1
CDR3 protein: CSVEFAASMETQYF
CDR3 DNA: TGCAGCGTTGAATTCGCGGCTAGCATGGAGACCCAGTACTTC

J gene: TRBJ2-1
clone size: few
D gene: TRBD2
V gene: TRBV20-1
CDR3 protein: CSAYTTGRGDNEQFF
CDR3 DNA: TGCAGTGCCTATACGACGGGGCGGGGGGACAATGAGCAGTTCTTC

J gene: TRBJ2-3
clone size: -
D gene: TRBD2
V gene: TRBV20-1
CDR3 protein: CSARKAGRTDTQYF
CDR3 DNA: TGCAGTGCCCGAAAAGCGGGACGGACAGATACGCAGTATTTT

J gene: TRBJ2-7
clone size: -
D gene: -
V gene: TRBV5-6
CDR3 protein: CASSRWGPSSYEQYF
CDR3 DNA: TGTGCCAGCAGCCGATGGGGACCCAGCTCCTACGAGCAGTACTTC

J gene: TRBJ1-2
clone size: -
D gene: -
V gene: TRBV6-1
CDR3 protein: CASSQINQGTYGYTF
CDR3 DNA: TGTGCCAGCAGCCAAATTAACCAGGGGACCTATGGCTACACCTTC

J gene: TRBJ2-5
clone size: -
D gene: -
V gene: TRBV18
CDR3 protein: CASSPGSSGETQYF
CDR3 DNA: TGTGCCAGCTCACCCGGGTCAAGCGGAGAGACCCAGTACTTC

J gene: TRBJ2-1
clone size: many
D gene: TRBD2
V gene: TRBV27
CDR3 protein: CASSKTSGSNYNEQFF
CDR3 DNA: TGTGCCAGCAGTAAGACTAGCGGGAGTAACTACAATGAGCAGTTCTTC

J gene: TRBJ2-3
clone size: few
D gene: TRBD1
V gene: TRBV10-3
CDR3 protein: CAISGPGQIFHF
CDR3 DNA: TGTGCCATCAGTGGACCGGGACAGATATTCCATTTT

J gene: TRBJ1-2
clone size: -
D gene: -
V gene: TRBV19
CDR3 protein: CATGARGLGYTF
CDR3 DNA: TGTGCCACGGGAGCTCGGGGGCTCGGCTACACCTTC

J gene: TRBJ2-5
clone size: many
D gene: -
V gene: TRBV18
CDR3 protein: CASSPLGWEETQYF
CDR3 DNA: TGTGCCAGCTCACCACTGGGTTGGGAAGAGACCCAGTACTTC

J gene: TRBJ1-5
clone size: many
D gene: -
V gene: TRBV12-3/TRBV12-4
CDR3 protein: CASTDRQYGGQPQHF
CDR3 DNA: TGTGCCAGCACCGACCGACAGTATGGGGGTCAGCCCCAGCATTTT

J gene: TRBJ2-5
clone size: few
D gene: -
V gene: TRBV20-1
CDR3 protein: CSARDRQQQETQYF
CDR3 DNA: TGCAGTGCTAGGGACAGACAACAACAAGAGACCCAGTACTTC

J gene: TRBJ2-1
clone size: -
D gene: TRBD2
V gene: TRBV4-3
CDR3 protein: CASSRRVLAGTNEQFF
CDR3 DNA: TGCGCCAGCAGCCGACGGGTACTAGCGGGAACCAATGAGCAGTTCTTC

J gene: TRBJ2-7
clone size: many
D gene: TRBD1
V gene: TRBV5-4
CDR3 protein: CASSSTGSPEQYF
CDR3 DNA: TGTGCCAGCAGCTCGACAGGGTCTCCCGAGCAGTACTTC

J gene: TRBJ2-1
clone size: few
D gene: -
V gene: TRBV9
CDR3 protein: CASGHSSYNEQFF
CDR3 DNA: TGTGCCTCGGGGCACAGCTCCTACAATGAGCAGTTCTTC

J gene: TRBJ2-2
clone size: many
D gene: -
V gene: TRBV5-4
CDR3 protein: CASSFYETTFTGELFF
CDR3 DNA: TGTGCCAGCAGCTTTTATGAGACAACGTTTACCGGGGAGCTGTTTTTT

J gene: TRBJ1-6
clone size: few
D gene: -
V gene: TRBV4-3
CDR3 protein: CASSQADRSFSYNSPLHF
CDR3 DNA: TGCGCCAGCAGCCAAGCTGACAGGAGTTTCTCCTATAATTCACCCCTCCACTTT

J gene: TRBJ1-5
clone size: -
D gene: TRBD1
V gene: TRBV6-1
CDR3 protein: CASRPTGARNQPQHF
CDR3 DNA: TGTGCCAGCAGACCGACAGGGGCGCGCAATCAGCCCCAGCATTTT

J gene: TRBJ1-1
clone size: once
D gene: -
V gene: TRBV29-1
CDR3 protein: CSVERQLDTEASF
CDR3 DNA: TGCAGCGTTGAGAGGCAGCTAGACACTGAAGCTTCCTTT

J gene: TRBJ1-6
clone size: -
D gene: TRBD1
V gene: TRBV29-1
CDR3 protein: CSVRQGTENGPLHF
CDR3 DNA: TGCAGCGTCCGACAGGGGACGGAAAATGGACCCCTCCACTTT

J gene: TRBJ2-5
clone size: -
D gene: -
V gene: TRBV18
CDR3 protein: CASSPTPSRETQYF
CDR3 DNA: TGTGCCAGCTCACCAACTCCTAGTCGAGAGACCCAGTACTTC

J gene: TRBJ2-3
clone size: -
D gene: TRBD2
V gene: TRBV6-5
CDR3 protein: CASSSPGSGGVRAQYF
CDR3 DNA: TGTGCCAGCTCCTCACCGGGGAGCGGGGGGGTAAGGGCGCAGTATTTT

J gene: TRBJ1-1
clone size: many
D gene: TRBD1
V gene: TRBV29-1
CDR3 protein: CSVGQGQAFF
CDR3 DNA: TGCAGCGTTGGACAGGGCCAAGCTTTCTTT

J gene: TRBJ1-1
clone size: many
D gene: -
V gene: TRBV9
CDR3 protein: CASSGPAGGLTEAFF
CDR3 DNA: TGTGCCAGCAGCGGTCCCGCGGGGGGTCTCACTGAAGCTTTCTTT

J gene: TRBJ2-3
clone size: few
D gene: -
V gene: TRBV7-2
CDR3 protein: CASTQGLSTDTQYF
CDR3 DNA: TGTGCCAGCACACAGGGACTAAGCACAGATACGCAGTATTTT

J gene: TRBJ1-6
clone size: few
D gene: TRBD1
V gene: TRBV10-1
CDR3 protein: CASSEAETGNFHF
CDR3 DNA: TGCGCCAGCAGTGAGGCGGAGACAGGGAACTTCCACTTT

J gene: TRBJ1-5
clone size: -
D gene: -
V gene: TRBV20-1
CDR3 protein: CSARATPGQPQHF
CDR3 DNA: TGCAGTGCTAGAGCGACCCCGGGTCAGCCCCAGCATTTT

J gene: TRBJ2-7
clone size: few
D gene: TRBD1
V gene: TRBV20-1
CDR3 protein: CSARDRQGPVREQYF
CDR3 DNA: TGCAGTGCTAGGGACCGACAGGGGCCTGTAAGGGAGCAGTACTTC

J gene: TRBJ2-5
clone size: -
D gene: -
V gene: TRBV6-5
CDR3 protein: CASSYSGKTQYF
CDR3 DNA: TGTGCCAGCAGTTACTCGGGGAAGACCCAGTACTTC

J gene: TRBJ2-1
clone size: -
D gene: TRBD2
V gene: TRBV3-1
CDR3 protein: CASSQATSERANHEQFF
CDR3 DNA: TGTGCCAGCAGCCAAGCGACTAGCGAGAGGGCCAACCATGAGCAGTTCTTC

J gene: TRBJ2-5
clone size: -
D gene: TRBD2
V gene: TRBV7-2
CDR3 protein: CASSLWTSGEETQYF
CDR3 DNA: TGTGCCAGCAGCCTGTGGACTAGCGGCGAAGAGACCCAGTACTTC

J gene: TRBJ2-7
clone size: few
D gene: TRBD1
V gene: TRBV9
CDR3 protein: CASSGPGTGYEQYF
CDR3 DNA: TGTGCCAGCAGCGGGCCCGGGACAGGGTACGAGCAGTACTTC

J gene: TRBJ2-2
clone size: few
D gene: -
V gene: TRBV6-2/TRBV6-3
CDR3 protein: CASRPWGNTGELFF
CDR3 DNA: TGTGCCAGCAGACCCTGGGGGAACACCGGGGAGCTGTTTTTT

J gene: TRBJ1-5
clone size: -
D gene: -
V gene: TRBV12-3/TRBV12-4
CDR3 protein: CASRPSYRVRDQPQHF
CDR3 DNA: TGTGCCAGCAGGCCCTCCTACAGGGTGAGGGATCAGCCCCAGCATTTT

J gene: TRBJ1-1
clone size: -
D gene: -
V gene: TRBV11-2
CDR3 protein: CASSPRRDTEAFF
CDR3 DNA: TGTGCCAGCAGCCCCCGACGGGACACTGAAGCTTTCTTT

J gene: TRBJ2-2
clone size: -
D gene: TRBD1
V gene: TRBV19
CDR3 protein: CASSTRTGGAGTGELFF
CDR3 DNA: TGTGCCAGTAGTACTCGGACAGGGGGCGCGGGGACCGGGGAGCTGTTTTTT

J gene: TRBJ2-7
clone size: many
D gene: TRBD2
V gene: TRBV6-2/TRBV6-3
CDR3 protein: CASGGGSPGEQYF
CDR3 DNA: TGTGCCAGCGGCGGCGGGAGCCCCGGGGAGCAGTACTTC

J gene: TRBJ2-2
clone size: many
D gene: -
V gene: TRBV29-1
CDR3 protein: CSVEGASSPPGELFF
CDR3 DNA: TGCAGCGTTGAGGGGGCTTCCTCCCCGCCCGGGGAGCTGTTTTTT

J gene: TRBJ2-3
clone size: few
D gene: -
V gene: TRBV30
CDR3 protein: CAFQSTDTQYF
CDR3 DNA: TGTGCCTTTCAGAGCACAGATACGCAGTATTTT